The clone carrying this T cell receptor (beta chain) showed up just once. Method: immunoSEQ multiplex PCR; TCRdb's copy keeps in-frame clones and lacks some. The sample has some 64,000 clones, approximately 80% seen once. The source of the sample is a study of radiotherapy plus CTLA-4 blockade in lung cancer. Per germline, CDR1 MNHEY and CDR2 SMNVEV (reference sequence). Trimming cost V 6 bases and J 0 bases; bases outside gene matches: 8. The CDR3 sequence is 16 residues long. This sequence originates from a human donor with non-small cell lung cancer who had a complete response to radiotherapy plus ipilimumab. The specimen was peripheral blood, collected from a patient treated with radiotherapy plus ipilimumab. The chain has TRBV27 and TRBJ1-5; 7 bases are a match to TRBD1. The CDR3 reads CASRPGTAYSNQPQHF. In DNA form, the CDR3 reads TGTGCCAGCAGGCCCGGGACAGCGTATAGCAATCAGCCCCAGCATTTT.